This record concerns one T cell receptor (beta chain) sequence. Its antigen is undetermined. The protocol was immunoSEQ multiplex PCR, while the TCRdb copy is restricted to in-frame clones and leaves out a portion. The sample includes about a million clones, 60% to 80% seen only once; the top ten take 0.89%. This record comes from a study of shared clonotypes between healthy human individuals. For the study at large: Participating donors consisted of a couple of women and a few men aged 18 to 49. A donor's plate count was three for CD4 naive and three for CD4 memory; CD8 naive had two and CD8 memory one. Whole-study results and caveats: Exclusively blood specimens were collected; tissue repertoires likely differ. The genetic and exposure-history diversity represented was limited by few donors.

The germline gives CDR1 SGHTA, CDR2 FQGNSA. The CDR3 spans 14 residues. V was pared by 6 bases and J by 3 bases, with 13 bases between. Material for sequencing was memory CD4+ T cells from PBMCs. Described subset: CD45RA-negative fraction. This rearrangement joins TRBV7-2 to TRBJ2-3; perhaps TRBD1 as D (5 bases). The sequence was collected from a man in his late teens or twenties in good health. Some clones in this sample may be carry-over from other donors' samples. CDR3 DNA sequence: TGTGCCAGCAGTCTACCCCCAGGGACAGATACGCAGTATTTT. It codes for CASSLPPGTDTQYF.